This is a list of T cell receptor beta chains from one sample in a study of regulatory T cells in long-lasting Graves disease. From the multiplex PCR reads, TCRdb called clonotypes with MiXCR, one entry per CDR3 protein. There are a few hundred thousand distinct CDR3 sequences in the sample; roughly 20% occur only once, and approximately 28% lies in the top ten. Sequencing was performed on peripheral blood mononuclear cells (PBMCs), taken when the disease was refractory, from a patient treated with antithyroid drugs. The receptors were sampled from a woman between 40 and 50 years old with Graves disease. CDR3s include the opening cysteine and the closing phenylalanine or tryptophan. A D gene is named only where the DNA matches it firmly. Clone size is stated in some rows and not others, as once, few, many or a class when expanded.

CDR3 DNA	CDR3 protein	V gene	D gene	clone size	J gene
TGTGCCAGCAACAATAACAGGAAAAATTCACCCCTCCACTTT	CASNNNRKNSPLHF	TRBV28	NA	many	TRBJ1-6
TGTGCCAGCAGTTTTCGTTTCCGGGACAGGACCCCCTACTATCACGCCGGGGAGCTGTTTTTT	CASSFRFRDRTPYYHAGELFF	TRBV12-3/TRBV12-4	TRBD1	few	TRBJ2-2
TGTGCCAGCAGCTTAGCGTCGGGCTCCCTGGGGACCCAGTACTTC	CASSLASGSLGTQYF	TRBV7-9	NA	few	TRBJ2-5
TGTGCCAGCAGCTTAACCCCGTTCAGTATGGGCTCTGGGGCCAACGTCCTGACTTTC	CASSLTPFSMGSGANVLTF	TRBV7-3	NA	NA	TRBJ2-6
TGTGCCAGCGCCTTCGGGCAGGGTAATAAAGCTTTCTTT	CASAFGQGNKAFF	TRBV6-1	NA	few	TRBJ1-1
TGTGCCAGCAGAGTTAGGGGGAACACCGGGGAGCTGTTTTTT	CASRVRGNTGELFF	TRBV2	NA	many	TRBJ2-2
TGCAGCGTTGACCGGGGAGCCACTGAAGCTTTCTTT	CSVDRGATEAFF	TRBV29-1	NA	many	TRBJ1-1
TGTGCCAGCAGTTTATCTGGGCAGGGGAAAACCGGGGAGCTGTTTTTT	CASSLSGQGKTGELFF	TRBV28	NA	many	TRBJ2-2
TGCAGTGCTATTGGGCTAGCGGGAAGTAATGAGCAGTTCTTC	CSAIGLAGSNEQFF	TRBV20-1	TRBD2	NA	TRBJ2-1
TGCAGTGCTAGGTATAGCGGAAGCTCCTACAATGAGCAGTTCTTC	CSARYSGSSYNEQFF	TRBV20-1	NA	NA	TRBJ2-1
TGTGCCATCAGTGGACTAGCGTCCCACTACGAGCAGTACTTC	CAISGLASHYEQYF	TRBV10-3	TRBD2	few	TRBJ2-7
TGTGCCAGCAGCCTCACCCTTGGACAGGGAAGGAGTGAGACCCAGTACTTC	CASSLTLGQGRSETQYF	TRBV28	TRBD1	many	TRBJ2-5
TGTGCCACCAGTGAGGTAGGGAGGACTGAAGCTTTCTTT	CATSEVGRTEAFF	TRBV10-3	NA	few	TRBJ1-1
TGTGCCAGCACCCTCTCAGAGACCGGGGAGCTGTTTTTT	CASTLSETGELFF	TRBV2	NA	NA	TRBJ2-2
TGCAGTGCTAATACGGAATACATGTATGGCTACACCTTC	CSANTEYMYGYTF	TRBV20-1	NA	many	TRBJ1-2
TGTGCCAGCACCATGGGGGGCGGATCCTACGAGCAGTACTTC	CASTMGGGSYEQYF	TRBV2	NA	NA	TRBJ2-7
TGTGCCAGCTCAAACTTGGGACGGCCGAACACTGAAGCTTTCTTT	CASSNLGRPNTEAFF	TRBV18	NA	NA	TRBJ1-1
TGTGCCAGCAGTTTAGGGAGGAGGTTTGAGCAGTTCTTC	CASSLGRRFEQFF	TRBV28	NA	NA	TRBJ2-1
TGTGCCAGCACCAGCGGGATGGAGCAGTTCTTC	CASTSGMEQFF	TRBV28	TRBD2	NA	TRBJ2-1
TGTGCCAGCAGTTTGACAGGGGTCGCGGGAAACACCATATATTTT	CASSLTGVAGNTIYF	TRBV28	TRBD1	many	TRBJ1-3
TGTGCCAGCAGGTCAACCGGGACAGGGAACAATGAGCAGTTCTTC	CASRSTGTGNNEQFF	TRBV2	TRBD1	few	TRBJ2-1
TGTGCCAGCAGCTTAGTCGACGGCCTCGGGAATGGCTACACCTTC	CASSLVDGLGNGYTF	TRBV7-2	NA	NA	TRBJ1-2
TGTGCCAGCCCCCGATGGGGCTCTGGGGCCAACGTCCTGACTTTC	CASPRWGSGANVLTF	TRBV12-3/TRBV12-4	NA	many	TRBJ2-6
TGTGCCAGCAGCTTGGGCGGGAGTTACACAGATACGCAGTATTTT	CASSLGGSYTDTQYF	TRBV7-3	TRBD2	NA	TRBJ2-3
TGTGCCAGCAGGGGCCGGGAAGTCAATGAGCAGTTCTTC	CASRGREVNEQFF	TRBV2	NA	NA	TRBJ2-1
TGCAGTGCTAGAGCAGGACCGGGGGGAGGAAACACCATATATTTT	CSARAGPGGGNTIYF	TRBV20-1	NA	once	TRBJ1-3
TGTGCCAGCAACCCCGTCGGATATAATCAGCCCCAGCATTTT	CASNPVGYNQPQHF	TRBV28	NA	many	TRBJ1-5
TGCAGTGCTAGCTTGGGTCGCTCCTACGAGCAGTACTTC	CSASLGRSYEQYF	TRBV20-1	NA	many	TRBJ2-7
TGTGCCATAGGGCGAGACGAGCAGTACTTC	CAIGRDEQYF	TRBV6-1	NA	few	TRBJ2-7
TGTGCCTCCGCTAGCGGGAGAAACCTTGAGCTCGAGACCCAGTACTTC	CASASGRNLELETQYF	TRBV5-4	TRBD2	NA	TRBJ2-5
TGTGCCAGCAGCTCGACAGCAAATTTTAAAGCTTTCTTT	CASSSTANFKAFF	TRBV14	NA	NA	TRBJ1-1
TGTGCCAGCAGTGGTTTTCCGCAAGGACAGCCCCAGCATTTT	CASSGFPQGQPQHF	TRBV2	NA	many	TRBJ1-5
TGTGCCATCAGTGACCTCGACAGGGGGTTTACCTTC	CAISDLDRGFTF	TRBV24-1	TRBD1	NA	TRBJ1-2
TGCGCCAGCAGAACCCTAGCGCACCCGAAGGAGACCCAGTACTTC	CASRTLAHPKETQYF	TRBV5-1	NA	NA	TRBJ2-5
TGTGCCAGCAGTTACTCGTCATTGGGGGAGGGGAACGACTATGGCTACACCTTC	CASSYSSLGEGNDYGYTF	TRBV6-5	NA	many	TRBJ1-2
TGTGCCAGCAGTGCCCGCTGGCAGGCGAAGGGAGCTTTCTTT	CASSARWQAKGAFF	TRBV28	NA	many	TRBJ1-1